This T cell receptor beta chain was sequenced during a study of response to subunit inactivated influenza vaccine. Points from the study as a whole: Authors suggested few new T cells are recruited by each seasonal influenza vaccination.

To note about this clonotype: Its antigen is unknown.

TCRdb re-called the RT-PCR reads through MiXCR, storing one row per CDR3 protein. The sample yields some 520,000 distinct CDR3 sequences, approximately 15% seen once. This material consisted of CD4+ T cells sorted from PBMCs, taken 23 months after vaccination. The TCR originated in a man aged 45 to 70 who received an inactivated influenza vaccine.

The CDR3 region is CATSRADSTDTQYF. In nucleotides, the CDR3 is TGTGCCACCAGTAGGGCCGATAGCACAGATACGCAGTATTTT. The chain employs TRBV24-1 and TRBJ2-3; D gene uncertain. The CDR3 contains 14 residues. V was shortened by 6 bases and J by 0 bases, with 9 bases between the two germline ends. Per germline, CDR1 KGHDR and CDR2 SFDVKD.